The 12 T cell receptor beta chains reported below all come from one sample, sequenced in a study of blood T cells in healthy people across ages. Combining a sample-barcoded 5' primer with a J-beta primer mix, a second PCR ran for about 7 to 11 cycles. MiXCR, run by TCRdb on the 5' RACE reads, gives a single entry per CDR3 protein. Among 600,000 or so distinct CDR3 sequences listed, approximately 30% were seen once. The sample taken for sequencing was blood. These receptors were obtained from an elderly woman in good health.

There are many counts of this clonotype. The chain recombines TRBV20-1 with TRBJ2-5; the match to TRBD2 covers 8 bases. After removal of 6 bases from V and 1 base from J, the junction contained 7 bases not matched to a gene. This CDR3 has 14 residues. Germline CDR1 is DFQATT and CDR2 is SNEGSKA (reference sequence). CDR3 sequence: CSASGGGTQETQYF. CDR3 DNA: TGCAGTGCGAGCGGCGGGGGGACCCAAGAGACCCAGTACTTC.

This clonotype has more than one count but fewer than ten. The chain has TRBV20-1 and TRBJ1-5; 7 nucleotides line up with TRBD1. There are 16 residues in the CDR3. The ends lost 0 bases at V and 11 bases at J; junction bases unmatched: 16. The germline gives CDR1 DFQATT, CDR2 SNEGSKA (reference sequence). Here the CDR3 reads CSARDSTGALLGAQHF. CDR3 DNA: TGCAGTGCTAGAGATTCTACAGGGGCCCTTCTCGGGGCCCAGCATTTT.

CDR3 coding DNA: TGTGCCAGCAGAGACGCAGGGGCTTGGGGCTACACCTTC. Residues: CASRDAGAWGYTF. This chain links TRBV6-5 with TRBJ1-2, with a tentative D call TRBD1 (6 bases). Germline CDR1 and CDR2: MNHEY and SVGAGI. The CDR3 consists of 13 residues. The V and J ends lost 6 bases and 8 bases respectively, with 16 bases between them.

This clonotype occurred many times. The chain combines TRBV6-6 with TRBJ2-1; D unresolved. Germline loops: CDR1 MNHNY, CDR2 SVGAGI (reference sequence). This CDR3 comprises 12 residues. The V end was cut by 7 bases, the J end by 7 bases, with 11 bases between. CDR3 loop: CASKRFQNEQFF. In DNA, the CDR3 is TGTGCCAGCAAAAGGTTTCAGAATGAGCAGTTCTTC.

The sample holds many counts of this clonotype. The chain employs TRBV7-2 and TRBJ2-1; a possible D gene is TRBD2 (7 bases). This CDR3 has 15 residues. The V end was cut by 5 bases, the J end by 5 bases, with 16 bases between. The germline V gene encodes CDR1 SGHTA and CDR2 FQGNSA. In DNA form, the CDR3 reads TGTGCCAGCAGCCCACCTGGGGGGGCCCACAATGAGCAGTTCTTC. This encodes CASSPPGGAHNEQFF.

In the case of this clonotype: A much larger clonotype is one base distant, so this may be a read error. The CDR3 bases are TGTGCCAGCAGCCCCGGTCTAACCCCCCTCCACTTT. Amino acids: CASSPGLTPLHF. The chain employs TRBV7-2 and TRBJ1-6, with D unresolved. Germline assignment: CDR1 SGHTA and CDR2 FQGNSA. This CDR3 comprises 12 residues. V was shortened by 5 bases and J by 13 bases, with 12 bases between the two germline ends.

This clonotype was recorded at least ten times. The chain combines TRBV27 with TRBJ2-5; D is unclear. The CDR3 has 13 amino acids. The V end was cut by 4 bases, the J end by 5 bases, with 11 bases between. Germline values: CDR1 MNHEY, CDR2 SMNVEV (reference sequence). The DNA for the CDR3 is TGTGCCAGCAGTTCTACTCAGTGGGAGACCCAGTACTTC. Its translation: CASSSTQWETQYF.

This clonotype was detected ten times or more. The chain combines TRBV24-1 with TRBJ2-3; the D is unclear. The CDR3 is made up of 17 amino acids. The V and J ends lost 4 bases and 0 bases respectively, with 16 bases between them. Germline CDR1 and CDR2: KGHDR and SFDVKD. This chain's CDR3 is CATSDPSPDHSTDTQYF. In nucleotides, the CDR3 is TGTGCCACCAGTGACCCGAGTCCGGATCATAGCACAGATACGCAGTATTTT.

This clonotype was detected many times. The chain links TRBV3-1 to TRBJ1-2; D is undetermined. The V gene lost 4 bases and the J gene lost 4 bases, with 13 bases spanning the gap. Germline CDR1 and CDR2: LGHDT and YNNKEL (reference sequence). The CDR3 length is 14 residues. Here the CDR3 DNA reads TGTGCCAGCAGCCCCCGTCGCTCTGGCTATGGCTACACCTTC. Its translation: CASSPRRSGYGYTF.

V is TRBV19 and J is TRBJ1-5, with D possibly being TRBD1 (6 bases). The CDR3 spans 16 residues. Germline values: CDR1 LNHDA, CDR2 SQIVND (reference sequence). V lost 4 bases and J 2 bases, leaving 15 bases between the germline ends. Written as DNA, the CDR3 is TGTGCCAGTAGTACTCGCGGGGGGGCCGGCAATCAGCCCCAGCATTTT. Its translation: CASSTRGGAGNQPQHF.

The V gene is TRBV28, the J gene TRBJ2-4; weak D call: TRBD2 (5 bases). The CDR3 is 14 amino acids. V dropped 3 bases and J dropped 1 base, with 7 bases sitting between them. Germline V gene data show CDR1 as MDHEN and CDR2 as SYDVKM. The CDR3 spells CASSFAGAKNIQYF. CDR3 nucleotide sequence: TGTGCCAGCAGTTTCGCGGGCGCCAAAAACATTCAGTACTTC.

The CDR3 here is CSATHGGTQYF. The CDR3 nucleotides read TGCAGTGCTACCCACGGGGGGACGCAGTATTTT. The chain has TRBV20-1 and TRBJ2-3; 7 bases align to TRBD2. From germline, CDR1 is DFQATT and CDR2 SNEGSKA (reference sequence). V lost 4 bases and J lost 9; bases outside the gene matches: 4. This CDR3 is 11 amino acids long.